This TCR beta chain originates from a study of blood T cell repertoires in COVID-19. Participants, roughly 18 to 90 years old, spanned more than 20 US areas. The CDR3 is made up of 17 amino acids. Per germline, CDR1 MNHNS and CDR2 SASEGT. V lost 4 bases and J lost 0, with 16 bases in between. Original handling: How many nucleated cells were present was estimated from reference gene primer amplification. Sequencing used immunoSEQ multiplex PCR; TCRdb keeps in-frame clones, though not all of them. D and trimming come from the DNA, and the V and J calls and clone size come from that table. The sample includes some 200,000 clones, roughly 77% seen only once; the top ten take about 9%.

The receptor was isolated from a man aged 35 to 55 who had recovered from COVID-19. Sequenced: PBMCs or T cells enriched from blood (not recorded which). The V and J genes are TRBV6-1 and TRBJ1-3; unclear D gene. CDR3 sequence reads: CASSGQVGYFSGNTIYF. The CDR3 DNA sequence: TGTGCCAGCAGTGGGCAAGTGGGCTATTTCTCTGGAAACACCATATATTTT.